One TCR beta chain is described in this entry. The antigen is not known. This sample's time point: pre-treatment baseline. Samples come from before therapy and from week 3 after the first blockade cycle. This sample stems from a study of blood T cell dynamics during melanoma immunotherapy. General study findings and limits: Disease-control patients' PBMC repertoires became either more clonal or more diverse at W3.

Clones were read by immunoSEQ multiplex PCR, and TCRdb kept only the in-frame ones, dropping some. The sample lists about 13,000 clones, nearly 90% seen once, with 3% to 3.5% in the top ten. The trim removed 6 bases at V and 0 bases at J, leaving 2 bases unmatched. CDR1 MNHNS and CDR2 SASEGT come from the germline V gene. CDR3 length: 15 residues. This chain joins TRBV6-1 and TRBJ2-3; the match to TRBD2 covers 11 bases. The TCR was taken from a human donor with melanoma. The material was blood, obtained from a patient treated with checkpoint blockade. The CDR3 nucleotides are TGTGCCAGCAGGACTAGCGGGACGAGCACAGATACGCAGTATTTT. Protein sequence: CASRTSGTSTDTQYF.